This TCR beta chain was captured by sequencing in a study of PD-1 blockade in classical Hodgkin lymphoma. Study at large: Intravenous delivery of nivolumab at 3 mg/kg to patients occurred every 2 weeks. Study-level results: A significant rise in TCR diversity by C4D1 was seen for CD4+ but not CD8+ cells. Complete responders started with a diversity level that resembled newly diagnosed patients at baseline. In newly diagnosed patients, baseline TCR diversity was reportedly below that of healthy donors.

The method was immunoSEQ multiplex PCR; TCRdb's version includes in-frame clones alone and lacks a portion of them. The sample consists of about 19,000 clones, around 80% of them appearing once. Time point reported: cycle 4 day 1 (C4D1), after 6 weeks of nivolumab. Patients all relapsed after autologous stem cell transplantation, and there was variation in brentuximab vedotin exposure. Concerning this clone: Its specificity is not known.

The sample in question was peripheral blood mononuclear cells (PBMCs), obtained before the fourth cycle of nivolumab. The sequence was obtained from a human donor with classical Hodgkin lymphoma.

The CDR3, as DNA: TGTGCCAGCAGCTTAGCGTTACTACAAGAGACCCAGTACTTC. It specifies CASSLALLQETQYF. The rearrangement joins TRBV7-9 to TRBJ2-5; D not certain. Germline lookup yields CDR1 SEHNR and CDR2 FQNEAQ (reference sequence). This CDR3 comprises 14 residues. The V end was cut by 0 bases, the J end by 2 bases, with 7 bases between.